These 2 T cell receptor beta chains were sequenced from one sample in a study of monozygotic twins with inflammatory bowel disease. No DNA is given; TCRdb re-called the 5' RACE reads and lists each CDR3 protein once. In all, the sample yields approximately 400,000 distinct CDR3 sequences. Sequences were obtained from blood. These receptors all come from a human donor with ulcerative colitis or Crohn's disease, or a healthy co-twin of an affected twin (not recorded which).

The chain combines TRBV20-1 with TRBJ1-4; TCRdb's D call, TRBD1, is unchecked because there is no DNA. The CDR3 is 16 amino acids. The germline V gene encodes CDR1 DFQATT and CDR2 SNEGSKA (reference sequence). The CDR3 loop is CSARDPATGTNEKLFF.

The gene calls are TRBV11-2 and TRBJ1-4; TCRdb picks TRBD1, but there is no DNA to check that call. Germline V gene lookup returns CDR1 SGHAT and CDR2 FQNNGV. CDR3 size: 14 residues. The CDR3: CASSLGTGGEKLFF.